Listed below are T cell receptor beta chains from one sample, sequenced in a study of cytomegalovirus exposure and HLA in healthy donors. Some clones are missing from TCRdb's copy, which holds only in-frame ones; the method was immunoSEQ multiplex PCR. The sample holds about 90,000 clones, around 85% seen once. Sequences were obtained from PBMCs. The receptors were gathered from a man between 25 and 39 years old in good health and CMV-seronegative. Both conserved end residues are part of each CDR3. Fields, in order: clone size, J gene, V gene, D gene, CDR3 protein, CDR3 DNA. The D gene is left open where the match is weak. Expanded clones get a size class; other rows say once, few or many, or leave the size out.

.,TRBJ1-5,TRBV23-1,.,CASSQFVKAGREQPQHF,TGCGCCAGCAGTCAATTCGTAAAGGCAGGGCGGGAACAGCCCCAGCATTTT
.,TRBJ2-3,TRBV6-4,TRBD2,CASSEVAGDLDTQYF,TGTGCCAGCAGTGAGGTAGCGGGGGACCTCGATACGCAGTATTTT
once,TRBJ1-2,TRBV28,.,CATMKGLGLLNYGYTF,TGTGCCACCATGAAAGGACTGGGACTCCTTAACTATGGCTACACCTTC
few,TRBJ1-5,TRBV19,TRBD1,CASRIGQGAYSNQPQHF,TGTGCCAGTAGAATCGGACAGGGGGCCTATAGCAATCAGCCCCAGCATTTT
.,TRBJ2-1,TRBV7-3,TRBD1,CASSLQAGGLNEQFF,TGTGCCAGCAGCCTGCAAGCAGGGGGTTTGAATGAGCAGTTCTTC
.,TRBJ1-1,TRBV11-1,TRBD1,CASSFRDSENTEAFF,TGTGCCAGCAGCTTCCGGGACAGTGAGAACACTGAAGCTTTCTTT
.,TRBJ1-5,TRBV10-3,TRBD1,CAIATGGRQPQHF,TGTGCCATTGCTACAGGGGGGAGGCAGCCCCAGCATTTT
few,TRBJ2-1,TRBV4-1,.,CASSQDPKADPYNEQFF,TGCGCCAGCAGCCAAGATCCTAAGGCGGATCCCTACAATGAGCAGTTCTTC
.,TRBJ2-7,TRBV2,.,CASRMDSLYEQYF,TGTGCCAGCAGGATGGACAGCCTCTACGAGCAGTACTTC
.,TRBJ2-1,TRBV7-9,.,CASSLNSDEQFF,TGTGCCAGCAGCTTAAATTCGGATGAGCAGTTCTTC
.,TRBJ1-5,TRBV6-6,.,CASSYRGLSNQPQHF,TGTGCCAGCAGTTATAGGGGTTTAAGCAATCAGCCCCAGCATTTT
.,TRBJ1-3,TRBV5-4,.,CASSLRTGSGNTIYF,TGTGCCAGCAGCTTGCGCACAGGGTCTGGAAACACCATATATTTT
.,TRBJ2-5,TRBV11-2,.,CASSPVGLGAGTQYF,TGTGCCAGCAGCCCGGTTGGTCTGGGGGCGGGGACCCAGTACTTC
.,TRBJ2-1,TRBV9,.,CASSVEAGDYNEQFF,TGTGCCAGCAGCGTAGAAGCAGGGGACTACAATGAGCAGTTCTTC
once,TRBJ2-2,TRBV5-6,.,CASSASLTHTGELFF,TGTGCCAGCAGTGCTAGCCTCACCCACACCGGGGAGCTGTTTTTT
.,TRBJ1-2,TRBV5-6,TRBD1,CASSYRGTGYTF,TGTGCCAGCAGCTACAGGGGAACCGGCTACACCTTC
.,TRBJ2-7,TRBV6-5,.,CATSPGRGALSGQYF,TGTGCGACAAGTCCGGGCAGGGGGGCGCTCTCGGGGCAGTACTTC
.,TRBJ1-1,TRBV7-8,TRBD1,CASRTGGSAEAFF,TGTGCCAGCAGAACAGGGGGCAGCGCTGAAGCTTTCTTT
.,TRBJ2-1,TRBV11-3,.,CASSSSWAGTAEGGQFF,TGTGCCAGCAGCTCTAGTTGGGCCGGGACAGCGGAGGGAGGGCAGTTCTTC
.,TRBJ1-2,TRBV7-9,.,CASSLGGANYGYTF,TGTGCCAGCAGCCTAGGGGGAGCTAACTATGGCTACACCTTC
.,TRBJ2-2,TRBV19,.,CASSSRGGQNTGELFF,TGTGCCAGTAGTTCTCGCGGGGGCCAGAACACCGGGGAGCTGTTTTTT
.,TRBJ1-1,TRBV6-1,TRBD1,CASGTGWTEAFF,TGTGCCAGCGGGACAGGGTGGACTGAAGCTTTCTTT
.,TRBJ1-5,TRBV10-2,TRBD1,CASSASFGTGVEGIDQPQHF,TGCGCCAGCAGTGCGTCCTTTGGGACAGGGGTAGAGGGAATCGATCAGCCCCAGCATTTT
.,TRBJ2-7,TRBV4-2,TRBD2,CASSPGVAGEQYF,TGTGCCAGCAGCCCGGGGGTAGCGGGGGAGCAGTACTTC
once,TRBJ1-3,TRBV28,.,CASSRTGGTAGYTIYF,TGTGCCAGCAGCCGTACTGGGGGGACGGCGGGATACACCATATATTTT
.,TRBJ1-5,TRBV19,.,CASSIAGSNQPQHF,TGTGCCAGTAGTATAGCAGGGTCCAATCAGCCCCAGCATTTT
.,TRBJ2-1,TRBV6-5,TRBD1,CASRRQGNNEQFF,TGTGCCAGCAGGAGACAGGGGAACAATGAGCAGTTCTTC
.,TRBJ1-5,TRBV10-3,.,CASRPVLGEANQPQHF,TGTGCCAGTCGGCCGGTATTGGGGGAGGCCAATCAGCCCCAGCATTTT
.,TRBJ1-5,TRBV7-8,.,CASSLGRRNQPQHF,TGTGCCAGCAGCCTAGGGCGGCGCAATCAGCCCCAGCATTTT
few,TRBJ2-3,TRBV7-2,.,CASSLAPGTDTQYF,TGTGCCAGCAGCTTAGCCCCGGGCACAGATACGCAGTATTTT
.,TRBJ1-2,TRBV7-9,.,CASNTPGGRGYTF,TGTGCCAGCAATACCCCGGGGGGTCGGGGCTACACCTTC
few,TRBJ2-3,TRBV2,TRBD2,CASIGTSGLPDTQYF,TGTGCCAGCATAGGGACTAGCGGCCTCCCGGATACGCAGTATTTT
.,TRBJ2-1,TRBV18,.,CASSPRAVSYNEQFF,TGTGCCAGCTCACCACGCGCCGTCTCCTACAATGAGCAGTTCTTC
once,TRBJ1-1,TRBV13,TRBD1,CASSGAGTALNTEAFF,TGTGCCAGCAGCGGTGCCGGGACAGCGCTGAACACTGAAGCTTTCTTT
once,TRBJ1-6,TRBV28,.,CASSETDFNSPLHF,TGTGCCAGCAGTGAGACTGATTTTAATTCACCCCTCCACTTT
few,TRBJ2-7,TRBV6-5,TRBD1,CASSPRQGSSYEQYF,TGTGCCAGCAGTCCGCGACAGGGTAGCTCCTACGAGCAGTACTTC
.,TRBJ1-1,TRBV5-1,.,CASSSLTGLTEAFF,TGCGCCAGCAGCTCCTTAACAGGTCTGACTGAAGCTTTCTTT
.,TRBJ2-1,TRBV29-1,.,CSTFEGGMGEQFF,TGCAGCACATTCGAAGGGGGAATGGGTGAGCAGTTCTTC
.,TRBJ2-5,TRBV7-3,.,CASSLNPPGVGETQYF,TGTGCCAGCAGCTTAAACCCCCCAGGGGTTGGGGAGACCCAGTACTTC
.,TRBJ1-2,TRBV14,TRBD1,CASSQDLGQGAGGYTF,TGTGCCAGCAGCCAAGATCTGGGACAGGGGGCGGGCGGCTACACCTTC
.,TRBJ1-6,TRBV13,.,CASSLRPGLESPLHF,TGTGCCAGCAGCTTGCGCCCAGGGTTGGAGTCACCCCTCCACTTT
.,TRBJ2-7,TRBV27,.,CASSSGSSYEQYF,TGTGCCAGCAGTTCAGGGTCGTCCTACGAGCAGTACTTC
.,TRBJ1-1,TRBV18,.,CASSPSGAGDTEAFF,TGTGCCAGCTCACCAAGTGGCGCAGGTGACACTGAAGCTTTCTTT
few,TRBJ2-7,TRBV7-9,.,CASTLDSYHPEQYF,TGTGCCAGCACCCTGGACAGTTACCATCCCGAGCAGTACTTC
.,TRBJ1-5,TRBV9,TRBD1,CASSPGTGGNQPQHF,TGTGCCAGCAGCCCAGGGACAGGTGGGAATCAGCCCCAGCATTTT
.,TRBJ1-2,TRBV4-2,TRBD1,CASSFRDRARFYGYTF,TGTGCCAGCAGCTTCCGGGACAGGGCCCGGTTCTATGGCTACACCTTC
once,TRBJ2-2,TRBV19,TRBD2,CASMWWGGNTGELFF,TGTGCCAGTATGTGGTGGGGGGGTAACACCGGGGAGCTGTTTTTT
few,TRBJ1-4,TRBV5-6,.,CASSLYSQVLNEKLFF,TGTGCCAGCAGCTTGTACTCACAGGTCTTAAATGAAAAACTGTTTTTT
.,TRBJ1-2,TRBV10-3,.,CAISEMEGSLGYGYTF,TGTGCCATCAGTGAAATGGAGGGGTCTTTAGGCTATGGCTACACCTTC
.,TRBJ2-7,TRBV30,.,CAWSVGSYEQYF,TGTGCCTGGAGTGTTGGCAGCTACGAGCAGTACTTC
.,TRBJ2-1,TRBV25-1,TRBD1,CASSQALGTGESIEQFF,TGTGCCAGCAGTCAAGCGCTAGGGACAGGGGAGTCAATTGAGCAGTTCTTC
few,TRBJ1-2,TRBV5-1,TRBD1,CASSYQGDGGYTF,TGCGCCAGCAGCTACCAGGGGGATGGTGGCTACACCTTC